Listed below are T cell receptor beta chains from one sample, sequenced in a study of T cell responses to AZD1222 COVID-19 vaccine. Some clones are missing from TCRdb's copy, which holds only in-frame ones; the method was immunoSEQ multiplex PCR. In the table there are 90,000 to 150,000 clones, about 89% of which are singletons. This specimen consisted of peripheral blood, obtained on day 0 of AZD1222 vaccination. All receptors derive from an adult in good health. The CDR3 runs from the conserved cysteine through the conserved F or W. The D gene is left open where the match is weak. Not all rows give a size; the values are once, few, many and, for expanded clones, a class.

>once|NA|TRBV23-1|17|TRBJ1-5
CASSQWRTVAAGQPQHF
TGCGCCAGCAGTCAATGGCGGACAGTAGCTGCAGGGCAGCCCCAGCATTTT
>medium-sized|NA|TRBV9|14|TRBJ2-1
CASSVEGSRNEQFF
TGTGCCAGCAGCGTAGAGGGTAGCCGCAATGAGCAGTTCTTC
>NA|NA|TRBV6-6|14|TRBJ2-5
CASSYEGVQETQYF
TGTGCCAGCAGTTACGAGGGAGTTCAAGAGACCCAGTACTTC
>NA|NA|TRBV9|13|TRBJ2-6
CASSVSGANVLTF
TGTGCCAGCAGCGTAAGTGGGGCCAACGTCCTGACTTTC
>NA|NA|TRBV2|10|TRBJ2-7
CASTDREQYF
TGTGCCAGCACTGACAGGGAGCAGTACTTC
>NA|NA|TRBV4-2|11|TRBJ1-4
CASWGYEKLFF
TGTGCCAGCTGGGGTTATGAAAAACTGTTTTTT
>once|NA|TRBV5-1|13|TRBJ1-2
CASSPDRNYGYTF
TGCGCCAGCAGCCCGGACAGAAACTATGGCTACACCTTC
>NA|TRBD1|TRBV27|19|TRBJ1-2
CASSLLRVSRTGNVDGYTF
TGTGCCAGCAGTTTATTACGGGTGTCGAGGACAGGGAATGTAGATGGCTACACCTTC
>NA|TRBD1|TRBV10-3|14|TRBJ2-7
CAINNRGEGYEQYF
TGTGCCATCAACAACAGGGGTGAGGGCTACGAGCAGTACTTC
>NA|NA|TRBV10-3|14|TRBJ1-1
CAIRGGAPNTEAFF
TGTGCCATCCGAGGAGGGGCTCCGAACACTGAAGCTTTCTTT
>NA|NA|TRBV4-1|14|TRBJ1-1
CASSQDWGVAEAFF
TGCGCCAGCAGCCAAGATTGGGGGGTAGCTGAAGCTTTCTTT
>NA|TRBD1|TRBV7-6|18|TRBJ2-3
CASSLAFGFRGLRDTQYF
TGTGCCAGCAGCTTAGCGTTTGGGTTCAGGGGGCTGAGGGATACGCAGTATTTT
>NA|NA|TRBV27|15|TRBJ1-5
CASSLGGRLRESQHF
TGTGCCAGCAGTTTAGGTGGGCGGCTAAGGGAAAGCCAGCATTTT
>NA|NA|TRBV12-3/TRBV12-4|12|TRBJ2-7
CASSLTGREQYF
TGTGCCAGCAGTTTAACGGGAAGGGAGCAGTACTTC
>NA|NA|TRBV3-1/TRBV3-2|18|TRBJ1-5
CASSQGLGVGRSNQPQHF
TGTGCCAGCAGCCAAGGTTTGGGGGTGGGAAGGAGCAATCAGCCCCAGCATTTT
>NA|NA|TRBV12-3/TRBV12-4|13|TRBJ2-7
CASSYRQVGEQYF
TGTGCCAGCAGTTATCGACAGGTGGGGGAGCAGTACTTC
>once|TRBD2|TRBV29-1|13|TRBJ2-2
CSVKTGGTGELFF
TGCAGCGTGAAGACGGGGGGGACAGGGGAGCTGTTTTTT
>NA|NA|TRBV27|14|TRBJ2-7
CASSIGLGAYEQYF
TGTGCCAGCAGTATCGGCCTAGGAGCCTACGAGCAGTACTTC
>NA|TRBD1|TRBV28|15|TRBJ1-2
CASSLQGAGGYGYTF
TGTGCCAGCAGTCTACAGGGGGCTGGCGGCTATGGCTACACCTTC
>NA|NA|TRBV27|18|TRBJ1-4
CASTPRLQGLGINEKLFF
TGTGCCAGCACCCCGCGTCTCCAGGGCTTGGGGATTAATGAAAAACTGTTTTTT
>NA|NA|TRBV5-6|17|TRBJ2-7
CASSRPGAVSWSYEQYF
TGTGCCAGCAGCAGACCGGGAGCCGTATCTTGGTCCTACGAGCAGTACTTC
>NA|TRBD1|TRBV4-1|15|TRBJ2-7
CASSQERTGAYEQYF
TGCGCCAGCAGCCAAGAGAGAACAGGGGCCTACGAGCAGTACTTC
>NA|NA|TRBV5-1|15|TRBJ1-5
CASSLSSGGNQPQHF
TGCGCCAGCAGCTTGTCCTCGGGGGGCAATCAGCCCCAGCATTTT
>NA|NA|TRBV2|15|TRBJ1-2
CASRETVSGLYGYTF
TGTGCCAGCAGGGAGACAGTCTCGGGCCTATATGGCTACACCTTC
>NA|NA|TRBV5-4|17|TRBJ2-5
CASSSAGGSGLQETQYF
TGTGCCAGCAGTTCCGCCGGGGGTAGCGGATTACAAGAGACCCAGTACTTC
>NA|TRBD1|TRBV6-2/TRBV6-3|15|TRBJ2-7
CASSYTDRGTYEQYF
TGTGCCAGCAGTTATACGGACAGGGGGACCTACGAGCAGTACTTC
>NA|NA|TRBV9|12|TRBJ2-2
CASSVVTGELFF
TGTGCCAGCAGCGTAGTAACCGGGGAGCTGTTTTTT
>NA|TRBD1|TRBV28|13|TRBJ1-1
CASAGGRGTEAFF
TGTGCCAGCGCAGGGGGGCGGGGCACTGAAGCTTTCTTT